These 27 T cell receptor beta chains were all obtained from the same sample, sequenced in a study of prognosis after radiotherapy for stage I lung cancer. With two-round multiplex PCR, TCR beta CDR3 sequences were amplified from genomic DNA. Gene-specific primers for each TRBV and TRBJ gene drove first-round PCR. TCRdb reanalysed the multiplex PCR reads using MiXCR and keeps one entry per CDR3 protein. The table lists about 30,000 distinct CDR3 sequences, roughly 49% of them singletons. The sequenced sample was PBMCs, obtained before or after stereotactic body radiation therapy (not recorded which). Receptors originate from a donor over 45 with non-small cell lung cancer.

This clonotype was seen ten or more times. This chain connects TRBV27 to TRBJ1-6; D not resolved. The V gene's germline CDR1 is MNHEY and CDR2 SMNVEV (reference sequence). The CDR3 is made up of 13 amino acids. Trimming cost V 5 bases and J 8 bases, with 10 bases left between them. CDR3 DNA: TGTGCCAGCAGTAAATTAGGTTATTCACCCCTCCACTTT. This encodes CASSKLGYSPLHF.

This clonotype was counted at least ten times. The chain is built from TRBV27 and TRBJ2-3; D remains unclear. V was cut by 4 bases and J by 3 bases, with 2 bases left in between. The germline gives CDR1 MNHEY, CDR2 SMNVEV (reference sequence). The CDR3 runs to 11 residues. The DNA of the CDR3 is TGTGCCAGCAGTTCGACAGATACGCAGTATTTT. Protein: CASSSTDTQYF.

The J gene is TRBJ2-7, the V gene TRBV28; D is uncertain. Trimming pared 7 bases from V and 6 bases from J, leaving 19 bases between. This CDR3 contains 14 residues. The germline V gene has CDR1 MDHEN and CDR2 SYDVKM. The chain's CDR3 is CASTTACYSSEQYF. The CDR3 DNA sequence: TGTGCCAGCACTACAGCATGTTACTCTTCCGAGCAGTACTTC. The full variable domain, its missing parts supplied by reference TRBV28 and TRBJ2-7, is DVKVTQSSRYLVKRTGEKVFLECVQDMDHENMFWYRQDPGLGLRLIYFSYDVKMKEKGDIPEGYSVSREKKERFSLILESASTNQTSMYLCASTTACYSSEQYFGPGTRLTVT.

This clonotype appeared a few times. A far larger clone is only one base removed, so a read error is likely. This CDR3 fails to terminate in the conserved phenylalanine or tryptophan, so it likely reflects a read error. V and J are TRBV6-9 and TRBJ1-3; D unresolved. Trimming took 2 bases from V and 2 from J, leaving 13 bases between them. The CDR3 has 16 residues. The germline CDR1 and CDR2 sequences are MNHGY and SVAAGI. The CDR3: CASSYVLRVAGNTIYS. CDR3 DNA: TGTGCCAGCAGTTATGTCCTTCGCGTTGCTGGAAACACCATATATTCT.

This clonotype rates as medium-sized. This rearrangement joins TRBV7-9 to TRBJ2-2, with D possibly called TRBD1 or TRBD2 (5 bases each). Germline lookup yields CDR1 SEHNR and CDR2 FQNEAQ (reference sequence). V lost 4 bases to trimming and J lost 7 bases, with 25 bases between them. This CDR3 is 18 amino acids long. CDR3 in DNA: TGTGCCAGCAGCTCTACCCCGGGAACGGGGCGCGGAGGCGGGGAGCTGTTTTTT. The encoded protein is CASSSTPGTGRGGGELFF.

The chain carries TRBV7-9 and TRBJ2-2, with a tentative D call TRBD2 (5 bases). CDR3 length: 14 residues. Trimming removed 4 bases from V and 7 bases from J, with 13 bases in between. Germline V CDR1 and CDR2: SEHNR, FQNEAQ (reference sequence). The CDR3 bases are TGTGCCAGCAGCTGTGGACTCCCGGACGGGGAGCTGTTTTTT. Protein product: CASSCGLPDGELFF. The full variable domain, in which reference TRBV7-9 and TRBJ2-2 provide the parts outside the CDR3, is DTGVSQNPRHKITKRGQNVTFRCDPISEHNRLYWYRQTLGQGPEFLTYFQNEAQLEKSRLLSDRFSAERPKGSFSTLEIQRTEQGDSAMYLCASSCGLPDGELFFGEGSRLTVL.

The V call is TRBV7-2, the J call TRBJ2-2; no definite D call. Germline CDR1 SGHTA, CDR2 FQGNSA. CDR3 length equals 14 residues. Trimming cost V 8 bases and J 4 bases, with 14 bases left between them. CDR3 sequence (DNA): TGTGCCAGCCAGGCCGTGACACGCACCGGGGAGCTGTTTTTT. This codes for CASQAVTRTGELFF.

This clonotype was seen at least ten times. The rearrangement joins TRBV20-1 to TRBJ2-1; D might be TRBD2 (6 bases). Trimming stripped 5 bases from V and 8 bases from J, with 13 bases between. The germline gives CDR1 DFQATT, CDR2 SNEGSKA (reference sequence). This CDR3 contains 12 residues. The CDR3 DNA reads as TGCAGTGCTGGCGGGGCAGTCCATGAGCAGTTCTTC. It specifies CSAGGAVHEQFF.

This clonotype occurred many times. A junction end diverges from the germline sequence, so it may reflect a read error. V gene TRBV20-1 combines with J gene TRBJ1-1, with D unresolved. Germline-derived CDR1 and CDR2 are DFQATT and SNEGSKA (reference sequence). There are 14 residues in the CDR3. The CDR3 sequence: CSARGGGEWAEAFF. CDR3 DNA sequence: TGCAGTGCCAGAGGAGGCGGGGAGTGGGCTGAAGCTTTCTTT.

This clonotype was observed many times. This chain joins TRBV3-1 and TRBJ2-7; tentatively, D is TRBD2 (6 bases). The CDR3 is made up of 16 amino acids. Trimming stripped 1 base from V and 4 bases from J, with 17 bases between. Per the germline V gene, CDR1 is LGHDT and CDR2 is YNNKEL (reference sequence). The CDR3 DNA reads TGTGCCAGCAGCCAAGGGATAGCGGCACTTTCGTACGAGCAGTACTTC. It is translated as CASSQGIAALSYEQYF.

The chain employs TRBV7-2 and TRBJ2-2, with unresolved D. V shed 7 bases and J shed 1 base, with 7 bases lying between them. This CDR3 comprises 13 residues. Germline V gene sequence: CDR1 SGHTA, CDR2 FQGNSA. CDR3 residues: CASIKGNTGELFF. CDR3 sequence (DNA): TGTGCCAGCATAAAAGGGAACACCGGGGAGCTGTTTTTT.

Of note for this clonotype: A far larger clone lies a single base away; this is likely a read error. This rearrangement joins TRBV6-1 to TRBJ2-3, with a weak D call TRBD2 (5 bases). The CDR3 runs to 14 residues. Germline CDR1 reads MNHNS; CDR2 reads SASEGT. The ends were cut back, 5 bases at V and 3 bases at J, with 12 bases in the middle. The CDR3 protein is CASSCTSGTDTQYF. CDR3 coding DNA: TGTGCCAGCAGTTGTACTAGTGGAACAGATACGCAGTATTTT.

V gene TRBV5-6 combines with J gene TRBJ2-3; no reliable D call. The CDR3 is made up of 15 amino acids. Germline V gene data show CDR1 as SGHDT and CDR2 as YYEEEE. Trimming removed 0 bases at V and 3 bases at J, with 11 bases between. The CDR3 DNA follows: TGTGCCAGCAGCTTGGTCCCTACGACGACAGATACGCAGTATTTT. Translation gives CASSLVPTTTDTQYF.

As for this clonotype: Only one base separates this from a far larger clonotype, so it likely reflects a read error. This chain joins TRBV7-9 and TRBJ2-1, with TRBD1 identical over 7 bases. In germline, CDR1 is SEHNR, CDR2 FQNEAQ (reference sequence). The CDR3 is made up of 16 amino acids. J was trimmed by 6 bases and V by 5 bases; bases with no gene match: 13. The CDR3 coding sequence is TGTGCCAGCAGCGCCCGGTGGCTAGAGGGGGCCAATGAGCAGTTCTTC. It yields the protein CASSARWLEGANEQFF. The variable domain in full, completed from reference TRBV7-9 and TRBJ2-1, reads DTGVSQNPRHKITKRGQNVTFRCDPISEHNRLYWYRQTLGQGPEFLTYFQNEAQLEKSRLLSDRFSAERPKGSFSTLEIQRTEQGDSAMYLCASSARWLEGANEQFFGPGTRLTVL.

For the CDR3, the DNA is TGTGCCAGCAGTTCTCCGGGGTCGGGGGCCAACGTCCTGACTTTC. Its translation: CASSSPGSGANVLTF. The rearrangement uses TRBV12-3 or TRBV12-4 and TRBJ2-6, with D possibly being TRBD2 (5 bases). The CDR3 runs to 15 residues. Trimming took off 4 bases at V and 4 bases at J, with 11 bases between the two ends.

In the case of this clonotype: A read error likely explains this, since a far larger clone differs by one base. V usage is TRBV6-2 or TRBV6-3 and J usage is TRBJ2-7; 14 nucleotides align to TRBD2. Germline trimming cut 4 bases from V and 7 bases from J; bases unmatched to any gene: 9. Germline CDR1 MNHEY, CDR2 SVGEGT. The CDR3 runs to 16 residues. The CDR3 DNA follows: TGTGCCAGCAGTTGGGGACTAGCGGGAGTTCGTAGTGAGCAGTACTTC. This gives the protein CASSWGLAGVRSEQYF.

This clonotype was counted ten times or more. This chain links TRBV7-2 with TRBJ2-7, with 11 bases matching TRBD2. The germline V gene has CDR1 SGHTA and CDR2 FQGNSA. The CDR3 covers 16 residues. Trimming cost V 6 bases and J 5 bases; bases outside gene matches: 12. The CDR3 DNA reads TGTGCCAGCAGTTCGGGAGTACTAGCGGGAGTTCACGAGCAGTACTTC. Protein sequence: CASSSGVLAGVHEQYF. The full variable domain, completed using reference TRBV7-2 and TRBJ2-7, is GAGVSQSPSNKVTEKGKDVELRCDPISGHTALYWYRQSLGQGLEFLIYFQGNSAPDKSGLPSDRFSAERTGGSVSTLTIQRTQQEDSAVYLCASSSGVLAGVHEQYFGPGTRLTVT.

This clonotype was recorded many times. The CDR3 loop reads CASRGAGLAGVFPVFF. DNA of the CDR3: TGTGCCAGCAGGGGGGCGGGACTAGCGGGAGTTTTTCCGGTGTTCTTC. This chain joins TRBV12-3 or TRBV12-4 and TRBJ2-1; 14 nucleotides align to TRBD2. The CDR3 consists of 16 residues. Trimming at V came to 6 bases and at J to 15 bases, leaving 16 bases not matched to a gene.

The V gene is TRBV5-1, the J gene TRBJ2-6; D may be TRBD2 (6 bases). V lost 3 bases and J lost 2, with 15 bases in between. The CDR3 extends over 17 amino acids. Germline values: CDR1 SGHRS, CDR2 YFSETQ. In DNA form, the CDR3 reads TGCGCCAGCAGCTCCTTGGGGGGATGGGCTGGGGCCAACGTCCTGACTTTC. As protein: CASSSLGGWAGANVLTF.

This clonotype rates as medium-sized. The rearrangement joins TRBV20-1 to TRBJ2-1, with D possibly matching TRBD2 (7 bases). Trimming stripped 1 base from V and 8 bases from J, with 18 bases between. This CDR3 contains 15 residues. Germline V CDR1 and CDR2: DFQATT, SNEGSKA (reference sequence). CDR3 nucleotide sequence: TGCAGTGCTAGAGTGGGGGAATGGGAGGGGGATGAGCAGTTCTTC. It encodes CSARVGEWEGDEQFF.

This chain connects TRBV27 to TRBJ2-7; possibly TRBD2 for D (6 bases). The V end was cut by 2 bases, the J end by 3 bases, with 14 bases between. Germline V gene sequence: CDR1 MNHEY, CDR2 SMNVEV (reference sequence). The CDR3 is made up of 15 amino acids. The CDR3 region is CASSLTGVGGYEQYF. CDR3 DNA sequence: TGTGCCAGCAGTTTAACGGGGGTGGGGGGCTACGAGCAGTACTTC.

This clonotype was observed many times. The chain carries TRBV2 and TRBJ2-5, with D unresolved. The CDR3 length is 14 residues. Germline CDR1 SNHLY, CDR2 FYNNEI. V gave up 6 bases and J gave up 1 base, with 12 bases separating them. The CDR3 here is CASSPRIIQETQYF. For the CDR3, the DNA is TGTGCCAGCAGCCCCCGGATTATCCAAGAGACCCAGTACTTC.

This clonotype was detected ten times or more. The genes are TRBV5-4 and TRBJ2-1; tentatively, D is TRBD2 (5 bases). V was trimmed by 6 bases and J by 5 bases, leaving 15 bases between them. The CDR3 is made up of 14 amino acids. Germline V gene lookup returns CDR1 SGHNT and CDR2 YYREEE (reference sequence). Written as DNA, the CDR3 is TGTGCCAGCATGAGCGGAGGCGGTCACAATGAGCAGTTCTTC. It translates to CASMSGGGHNEQFF.

J is TRBJ2-1 and V is TRBV6-1; the match to TRBD1 covers 8 bases. V dropped 5 bases and J dropped 7; count of bases not matched to a gene: 16. Germline CDR1 reads MNHNS; CDR2 reads SASEGT. This CDR3 region has 17 residues. The CDR3 DNA follows: TGTGCCAGCAGTCTCCCCCTACAGGGGGAGTTCAAGAATGAGCAGTTCTTC. This sequence encodes CASSLPLQGEFKNEQFF.

This chain connects TRBV6-2 or TRBV6-3 to TRBJ1-3, with TRBD1 as a possible D gene (6 bases). Trimming took 5 bases from V and 2 from J, leaving 10 bases between them. The CDR3 contains 14 residues. Per germline, CDR1 MNHEY and CDR2 SVGEGT. CDR3 sequence reads: CASSEYRAGNTIYF. The CDR3 DNA sequence: TGTGCCAGCAGTGAATACAGGGCTGGAAACACCATATATTTT.

This clonotype was counted at least ten times. The chain is built from TRBV9 and TRBJ2-3; possibly TRBD1 for D (6 bases). This CDR3 comprises 16 residues. Germline V gene lookup returns CDR1 SGDLS and CDR2 YYNGEE. V lost 0 bases and J 4 bases, leaving 15 bases between the germline ends. In DNA, the CDR3 is TGTGCCAGCAGCGTAGCCCCACAGGGTGGTTCAGATACGCAGTATTTT. It yields the protein CASSVAPQGGSDTQYF.

This clonotype has a count of ten or more. J is TRBJ2-2 and V is TRBV24-1, with TRBD1 identical over 8 bases. From germline, CDR1 is KGHDR and CDR2 SFDVKD. After removal of 0 bases from V and 2 bases from J, the junction contained 4 bases not matched to a gene. CDR3 length: 17 amino acids. CDR3 sequence reads: CATSDLGRGPNTGELFF. CDR3 in DNA: TGTGCCACCAGTGATTTGGGCAGGGGGCCTAACACCGGGGAGCTGTTTTTT.